The T cell receptor beta chain described here comes from a study of cytomegalovirus exposure and HLA in healthy donors. Study findings and constraints: A prior analysis recorded that most TCR beta V segments were productive about 87% or about 30% of the time. Later analysis demonstrated an association between a missense DCLRE1C variant and TCR beta V- and J-gene trimming. Per a later analysis, about 15,000 TCR beta sequences showed association with HLA alleles at 0.05 false discovery rate.

This PCR relied on a set of 60 Vbeta primers and 13 Jbeta primers. The data were produced by immunoSEQ multiplex PCR, yet TCRdb's version contains in-frame clones alone and is incomplete. The data contain approximately 180,000 clones, about 13% of them singletons. This clone was picked up a small number of times. Its antigen is still unknown. The TCR sequence derives from a man aged 45 to 65 in good health and CMV-seropositive. What was sequenced was PBMCs.

Written as DNA, the CDR3 is TGTGCCAGCAGCGTAGAAGGGGGGGGGTACAATGAGCAGTTCTTC. Translating it yields CASSVEGGGYNEQFF. The chain carries TRBV9 and TRBJ2-1, with TRBD2 as a possible D gene (7 bases). Germline CDR1 is SGDLS and CDR2 is YYNGEE. The CDR3 covers 15 residues. Trimming left V 0 bases short and J 4 bases short, with 11 bases between.